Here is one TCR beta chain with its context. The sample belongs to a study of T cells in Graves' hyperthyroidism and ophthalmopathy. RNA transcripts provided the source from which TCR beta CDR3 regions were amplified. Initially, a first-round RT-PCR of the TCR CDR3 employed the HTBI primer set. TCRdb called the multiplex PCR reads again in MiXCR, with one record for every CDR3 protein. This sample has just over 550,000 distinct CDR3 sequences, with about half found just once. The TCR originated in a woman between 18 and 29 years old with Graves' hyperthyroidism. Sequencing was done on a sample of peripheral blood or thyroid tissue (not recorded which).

The CDR3 reads CASSHGIGIDSPLHF. CDR3 bases: TGTGCCAGCTCCCACGGCATAGGGATAGATTCACCCCTCCACTTT. The chain combines TRBV2 with TRBJ1-6; D unclear. Germline V gene data show CDR1 as SNHLY and CDR2 as FYNNEI. V lost 8 bases to trimming and J lost 8 bases, with 19 bases between them. This CDR3 spans 15 amino acids.